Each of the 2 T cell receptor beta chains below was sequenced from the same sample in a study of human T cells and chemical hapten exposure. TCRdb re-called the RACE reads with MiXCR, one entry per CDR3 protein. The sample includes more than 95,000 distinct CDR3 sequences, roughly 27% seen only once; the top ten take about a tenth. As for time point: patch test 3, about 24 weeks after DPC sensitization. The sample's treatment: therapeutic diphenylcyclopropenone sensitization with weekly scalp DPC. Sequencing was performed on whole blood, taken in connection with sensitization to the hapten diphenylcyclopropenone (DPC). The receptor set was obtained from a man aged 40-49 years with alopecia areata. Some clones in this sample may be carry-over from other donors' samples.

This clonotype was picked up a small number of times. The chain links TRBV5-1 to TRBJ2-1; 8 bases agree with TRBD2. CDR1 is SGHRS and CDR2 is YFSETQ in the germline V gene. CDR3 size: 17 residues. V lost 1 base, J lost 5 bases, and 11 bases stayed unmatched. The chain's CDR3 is CASSLRLGLDENNEQFF. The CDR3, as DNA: TGCGCCAGCAGCTTGAGGTTGGGACTAGACGAAAACAATGAGCAGTTCTTC.

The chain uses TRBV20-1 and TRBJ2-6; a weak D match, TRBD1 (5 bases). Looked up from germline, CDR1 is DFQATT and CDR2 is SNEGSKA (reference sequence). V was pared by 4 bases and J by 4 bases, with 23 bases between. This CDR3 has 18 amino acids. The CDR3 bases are TGCAGTGCTACGCCTGGGCTCAGGGCTAAGAGGGGGGCCAACGTCCTGACTTTC. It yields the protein CSATPGLRAKRGANVLTF.